This T cell receptor beta chain stems from a study of T cells in severe cutaneous drug reactions. Looking at the study overall: Patients came from Taiwan, Thailand and a European registry, 2011 to 2018. Enrolled patients had probable or definite SJS/TEN or DRESS per RegiSCAR. Findings and caveats of the study: In carbamazepine-induced Stevens-Johnson syndrome or toxic epidermal necrolysis, TRBV12-4 averaged roughly 35% in blister cells and about 5.2% in PBMC.

The patients sequenced had a carbamazepine-induced Stevens-Johnson syndrome or toxic epidermal necrolysis reaction. This clonotype shows up as medium-sized by frequency. Its specificity is not known. TCR subtype-specific primers in iRepertoire multiplex PCR prepared libraries for bulk and single-cell sequencing. Each sample contributed roughly 100-500 ng of RNA for bulk libraries. TCRdb reprocessed the multiplex PCR reads, with one entry per CDR3 protein and no DNA. This listing includes 10,000 or so distinct CDR3 sequences. From germline, CDR1 is DFQATT and CDR2 SNEGSKA (reference sequence). The CDR3 consists of 12 residues.

The specimen was cells from a skin blister. The chain uses TRBV20-1 and TRBJ1-1; as DNA is missing, the TRBD1 call by TCRdb cannot be tested. The receptor comes from a human donor with Stevens-Johnson syndrome, a severe cutaneous drug reaction. The CDR3 reads CSASYRVNQAFF.